The clone carrying this TCR beta chain was seen more than once but under ten times. Its cognate antigen is unknown. Repertoires were generated with immunoSEQ multiplex PCR, while TCRdb's copy carries only in-frame clones and drops some. The sample has about 14,000 clones, roughly 73% seen once. These data are taken from a study of neoadjuvant anti-PD-1 for oral cavity cancer. The overall study: Non-progressing patients received a fourth nivolumab dose near day 43, then surgery on days 50-56. The study, taken as a whole, reports: PBMC Gini-index clonality exceeded responders' in non-responders post-nivolumab. Pretreatment Treg/Th17 ratio correlated inversely with post-treatment tumor clonality.

Per the germline V gene, CDR1 is MDHEN and CDR2 is SYDVKM. The CDR3 length is 13 residues. The time point denotes: after neoadjuvant nivolumab, at surgical resection. The receptor was isolated from a person aged 40 to 85 with oral cavity squamous cell carcinoma. The material sequenced was PBMCs, taken after nivolumab (anti-PD-1) treatment. The rearrangement uses TRBV28 and TRBJ1-2; weak D call: TRBD1 (5 bases). Written as DNA, the CDR3 is TGTGGGACTCTTCTTTCCGGGGCGGGTGGCTACACCTTC. This sequence encodes CGTLLSGAGGYTF.